What follows is one TCR beta chain and its context. The data originate from a study of blood T cell repertoires in COVID-19. Study-level information: Donors in the United States, Italy and Spain gave samples during acute or convalescent COVID-19.

The data were produced by immunoSEQ multiplex PCR, yet TCRdb's version contains in-frame clones alone and is incomplete. There are about 42,000 clones in the sample; under 85% occur only once, and 12% lies in the top ten. Trimming left V 1 base short and J 1 base short, with 3 bases between. The germline V gene encodes CDR1 KGHDR and CDR2 SFDVKD. CDR3 length: 13 residues. This clonotype originated in a human donor in a cohort sampled during active COVID-19. Sequencing was carried out using peripheral blood. The rearrangement joins TRBV24-1 to TRBJ1-1; D unclear. CDR3 region: CATSDFGNTEAFF. Here the CDR3 DNA reads TGTGCCACCAGTGATTTCGGGAACACTGAAGCTTTCTTT.